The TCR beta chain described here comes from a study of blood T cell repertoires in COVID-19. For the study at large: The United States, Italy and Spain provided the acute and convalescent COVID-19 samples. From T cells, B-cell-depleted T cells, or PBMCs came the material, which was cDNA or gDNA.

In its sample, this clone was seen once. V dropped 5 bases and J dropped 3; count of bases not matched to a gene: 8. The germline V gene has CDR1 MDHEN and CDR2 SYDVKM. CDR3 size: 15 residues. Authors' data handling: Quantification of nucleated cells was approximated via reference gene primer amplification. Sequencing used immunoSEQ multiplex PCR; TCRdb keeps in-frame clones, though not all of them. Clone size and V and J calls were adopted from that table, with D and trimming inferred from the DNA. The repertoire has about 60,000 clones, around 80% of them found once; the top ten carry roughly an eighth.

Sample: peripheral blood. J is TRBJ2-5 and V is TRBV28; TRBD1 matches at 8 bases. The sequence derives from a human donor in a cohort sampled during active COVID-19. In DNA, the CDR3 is TGTGCCAGCAGTACTGGACAGGGCGGGGAAGAGACCCAGTACTTC. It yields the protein CASSTGQGGEETQYF. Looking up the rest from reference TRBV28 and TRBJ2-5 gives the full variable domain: DVKVTQSSRYLVKRTGEKVFLECVQDMDHENMFWYRQDPGLGLRLIYFSYDVKMKEKGDIPEGYSVSREKKERFSLILESASTNQTSMYLCASSTGQGGEETQYFGPGTRLLVL.